The sequence of this T cell receptor beta chain was determined in a study of blood T cells in healthy people across ages. Next came a second PCR, run for about 7 to 12 cycles, which used a sample-barcoded 5' primer along with a J-beta primer mix. TCRdb independently ran MiXCR on the 5' RACE reads; one entry per CDR3 protein. The sample consists of 1,500,000 or so distinct CDR3 sequences, 59% of them appearing once. This clonotype occurred a few times. This receptor was taken from a man younger than 35 in good health. The specimen was blood.

The CDR3 DNA follows: TGTGCCAGCAGTTTTGAGATAGCGGGAGTACCGTTCTTC. Translating gives CASSFEIAGVPFF. This chain joins TRBV6-5 and TRBJ2-1, with 9 positions matching TRBD2. Losses at the gene ends were 4 bases for V and 15 bases for J; bases not matched to a gene: 10. The germline V gene encodes CDR1 MNHEY and CDR2 SVGAGI. This CDR3 spans 13 amino acids.